The clone carrying this T cell receptor (beta chain) was seen just once. The entry originates in a study of blood T cell repertoires in COVID-19. This CDR3 comprises 16 residues. Germline V gene sequence: CDR1 SGHVS, CDR2 FNYEAQ. J gave up 7 bases and V 5 bases, and 8 bases lay outside the gene matches. Living in 25 or so US areas, the participants were between about 18 and 90 years of age. Assay: immunoSEQ multiplex PCR; the TCRdb copy retains only in-frame clones and omits some. The profile shows 490,000 or so clones, around 85% of them singletons. The chain links TRBV7-6 to TRBJ2-1; 13 nucleotides match TRBD2. The material sequenced was PBMCs or T cells enriched from blood (not recorded which). The sequence derives from a woman in her fifties or sixties who had recovered from COVID-19. CDR3 loop: CASSLILAGGFNEQFF. Written as DNA, the CDR3 is TGTGCCAGCAGCCTCATACTAGCGGGGGGGTTTAATGAGCAGTTCTTC.